Given below is one TCR beta chain in context. Profiling relied on immunoSEQ multiplex PCR, and the TCRdb table lists in-frame clones only, not all of them. Of around 300,000 clones in the sample, around 90% were seen once. Cohorts were based on clinical histories the participants reported. Donors in Cohort 3 counted as recovered after two negative PCRs, clearance, or symptom resolution. The data stem from a study of blood T cell repertoires in COVID-19. Across the whole study: Specimens from acute and convalescent COVID-19 originated in the United States, Italy and Spain. The cDNA or gDNA used as material had been derived from T cells, B-cell-depleted T cells, or PBMCs.

The trim removed 3 bases at V and 1 base at J, leaving 2 bases unmatched. The CDR3 loop spans 15 amino acids. Germline V CDR1 and CDR2: SNHLY, FYNNEI. Source material: PBMCs or T cells enriched from blood (not recorded which). The receptor was isolated from a woman between 45 and 60 years old who had recovered from COVID-19. J is TRBJ2-5 and V is TRBV2; TRBD2 matches at 10 bases. The CDR3 is CASSEIAGGQETQYF. The CDR3 DNA is TGTGCCAGCAGTGAGATAGCGGGAGGCCAAGAGACCCAGTACTTC.